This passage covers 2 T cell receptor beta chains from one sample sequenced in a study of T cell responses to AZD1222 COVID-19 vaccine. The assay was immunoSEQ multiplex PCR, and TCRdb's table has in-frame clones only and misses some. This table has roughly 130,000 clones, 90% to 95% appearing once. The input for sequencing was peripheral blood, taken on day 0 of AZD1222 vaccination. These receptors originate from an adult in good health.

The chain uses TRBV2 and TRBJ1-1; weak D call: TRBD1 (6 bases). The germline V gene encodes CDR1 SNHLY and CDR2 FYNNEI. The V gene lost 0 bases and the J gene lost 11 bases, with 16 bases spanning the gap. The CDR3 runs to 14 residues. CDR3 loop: CASSEARGAGVAFF. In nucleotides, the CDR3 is TGTGCCAGCAGTGAAGCGCGCGGGGCAGGGGTGGCTTTCTTT.

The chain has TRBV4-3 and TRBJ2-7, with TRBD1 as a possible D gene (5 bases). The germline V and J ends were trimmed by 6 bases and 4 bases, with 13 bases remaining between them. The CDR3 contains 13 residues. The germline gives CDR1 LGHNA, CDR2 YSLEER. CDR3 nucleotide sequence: TGCGCCAGCAGTAAGGGGATAGGGTACGAGCAGTACTTC. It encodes CASSKGIGYEQYF.